These 29 T cell receptor beta chains were sequenced from one sample in a study of shared clonotypes between healthy human individuals. TCRdb's table, derived via immunoSEQ multiplex PCR, lists solely in-frame clones and lacks some. The sample lists a few million clones; around nine tenths were seen once. The sequenced material came from naive CD4+ T cells sorted from blood. Subset specified: CD45RA+ positively selected. These receptors were collected from a young man in good health.

The V call is TRBV6-6, the J call TRBJ2-5; D remains ambiguous. CDR1 MNHNY and CDR2 SVGAGI come from the germline V gene (reference sequence). Trimming left V 1 base short and J 3 bases short, with 3 bases between. This CDR3 comprises 12 residues. The CDR3 spells CASSYLKETQYF. The CDR3 bases are TGTGCCAGCAGTTACTTGAAAGAGACCCAGTACTTC.

The chain employs TRBV19 and TRBJ1-4; 8 bases are shared with TRBD1. V trimming: 5 bases; J trimming: 0 bases; junction bases outside the gene matches: 14. CDR1 is LNHDA, CDR2 SQIVND, per germline (reference sequence). There are 19 residues in the CDR3. The CDR3 DNA reads as TGTGCCAGTAGTTCGCGGGGACAGGCCCTGCACCCAACTAATGAAAAACTGTTTTTT. Its protein is CASSSRGQALHPTNEKLFF.

The V and J genes are TRBV5-4 and TRBJ1-6; unclear D gene. Germline V gene sequence: CDR1 SGHNT, CDR2 YYREEE (reference sequence). V was pared by 2 bases and J by 7 bases, with 13 bases between. This CDR3 spans 15 amino acids. The CDR3 sequence is CASSFTYGANSPLHF. CDR3 bases: TGTGCCAGCAGCTTTACGTACGGAGCGAATTCACCCCTCCACTTT.

The CDR3, as DNA: TGTGCCAGCAGCAAGCCGGGACAGGGAAAAGAAGATACGCAGTATTTT. The encoded protein is CASSKPGQGKEDTQYF. The chain carries TRBV5-7 and TRBJ2-3; 9 bases match TRBD1. TRBV5-7 is filed as an ORF, its function uncertain. The CDR3 runs to 16 residues. Losses at the gene ends were 4 bases for V and 5 bases for J; bases not matched to a gene: 11.

V gene TRBV11-3 combines with J gene TRBJ2-5; 12 nucleotides agree with TRBD1. The CDR3 is made up of 17 amino acids. CDR1 and CDR2 from the germline V gene are SGHNT and YENEEA. Unmatched junction bases numbered 8, after V lost 5 bases and J lost 1 base. CDR3 region: CASSPGTGGSFQETQYF. CDR3 nucleotide sequence: TGTGCCAGCAGCCCTGGGACAGGGGGCAGCTTCCAAGAGACCCAGTACTTC.

The chain couples TRBV30 to TRBJ2-1, with TRBD2 identical over 12 bases. After removal of 3 bases from V and 12 bases from J, the junction contained 9 bases not matched to a gene. The CDR3 covers 14 residues. CDR1 and CDR2 (germline): GTSNPN, SVGIG (reference sequence). The CDR3 sequence is CAWSPPPLAGGQFF. The DNA of the CDR3 is TGTGCCTGGAGCCCCCCTCCACTAGCGGGGGGGCAGTTCTTC.

This clone was detected a few times. The same CDR3 arises from other DNA sequences in this sample as well. This chain uses TRBV18 with TRBJ2-2, with D unclear. CDR3 length: 11 residues. Germline lookup yields CDR1 KGHSH and CDR2 LQKENI. Trimming left V 0 bases short and J 7 bases short, with 0 bases between. The CDR3 loop reads CASSPPGELFF. CDR3 coding DNA: TGTGCCAGCTCACCACCCGGGGAGCTGTTTTTT.

The rearrangement joins TRBV5-4 to TRBJ1-2; 7 positions agree with TRBD1. This CDR3 region has 13 residues. Germline values: CDR1 SGHNT, CDR2 YYREEE (reference sequence). Trimming at V came to 4 bases and at J to 4 bases, leaving 4 bases not matched to a gene. The CDR3 coding sequence is TGTGCCAGCAGCCCAGACAGGGCCTATGGCTACACCTTC. Amino acids: CASSPDRAYGYTF.

The chain has TRBV5-1 and TRBJ2-3, with TRBD1 as a possible D gene (6 bases). In germline, CDR1 is SGHRS, CDR2 YFSETQ. V dropped 3 bases and J dropped 4 bases, with 15 bases sitting between them. The CDR3 is 15 residues long. The CDR3 coding sequence is TGCGCCAGCAGCTCAATTACAGGGAACCCAGATACGCAGTATTTT. Translating it yields CASSSITGNPDTQYF.

V and J are TRBV27 and TRBJ1-6; TRBD1 is a possible D gene (6 bases). CDR1 and CDR2 (germline): MNHEY, SMNVEV (reference sequence). Trimming left V 6 bases short and J 4 bases short, with 16 bases between. The CDR3 runs 16 residues. The CDR3 reads CASRRSGTMYNSPLHF. CDR3 sequence (DNA): TGTGCCAGCAGACGATCCGGGACAATGTATAATTCACCCCTCCACTTT.

The V gene is TRBV19, the J gene TRBJ1-5; D is undetermined. Germline V gives CDR1 LNHDA, CDR2 SQIVND (reference sequence). CDR3 length equals 14 residues. Trimming stripped 7 bases from V and 5 bases from J, with 15 bases between. This chain's CDR3 is CASNTGIPYQPQHF. In nucleotides, the CDR3 is TGTGCCAGTAATACGGGGATCCCCTATCAGCCCCAGCATTTT.

The chain joins TRBV9 to TRBJ2-2; D is perhaps TRBD1 or TRBD2 (6 bases each). The V and J ends lost 7 bases and 6 bases respectively, with 13 bases between them. CDR1 SGDLS and CDR2 YYNGEE come from the germline V gene. The CDR3 covers 13 residues. CDR3 nucleotide sequence: TGTGCCAGCGGGGCTCGGGGGCCCGGGGAGCTGTTTTTT. This translates into CASGARGPGELFF.

With respect to this clone: Within the sample, other DNA sequences also encode this same CDR3. The V and J genes are TRBV5-1 and TRBJ2-5; 9 bases are a match to TRBD2. Germline trimming cut 2 bases from V and 5 bases from J; bases unmatched to any gene: 4. Germline V gene data show CDR1 as SGHRS and CDR2 as YFSETQ. The CDR3 runs to 14 residues. The CDR3 protein is CASSLRLAEETQYF. The CDR3 DNA is TGCGCCAGCAGCTTACGACTAGCGGAGGAGACCCAGTACTTC.

The chain links TRBV7-9 to TRBJ2-3, with D possibly TRBD2 on 6 matching bases. V lost 3 bases and J lost 0, with 13 bases in between. Per the germline V gene, CDR1 is SEHNR and CDR2 is FQNEAQ (reference sequence). This CDR3 is 16 amino acids long. CDR3 nucleotide sequence: TGTGCCAGCAGCTTCAGACGGGGGAAGAGCACAGATACGCAGTATTTT. Protein product: CASSFRRGKSTDTQYF.

The rearrangement links TRBV7-2 to TRBJ2-1; 16 positions agree with TRBD2. V lost 3 bases, J lost 9 bases, and 8 bases stayed unmatched. Per germline, CDR1 SGHTA and CDR2 FQGNSA. The CDR3 has 17 amino acids. The CDR3 spells CASSFGTSGGAGIEQFF. CDR3 nucleotide sequence: TGTGCCAGCAGCTTCGGGACTAGCGGGGGGGCTGGAATTGAGCAGTTCTTC.

This chain links TRBV10-2 with TRBJ1-2; D is unclear. Trimming left V 7 bases short and J 1 base short, with 10 bases between. Germline CDR1 reads WSHSY; CDR2 reads SAAADI. The CDR3 has 13 amino acids. As DNA, the CDR3 is TGCGCCAGCAAGCCTGGGGTTAACTATGGCTACACCTTC. This gives the protein CASKPGVNYGYTF.

The rearrangement links TRBV5-1 to TRBJ2-7; TRBD1 agrees at 10 bases. CDR3 length equals 15 residues. The trim removed 4 bases at V and 5 bases at J, leaving 9 bases unmatched. Germline values: CDR1 SGHRS, CDR2 YFSETQ. The CDR3 spells CASSDRDRGGHEQYF. CDR3 DNA sequence: TGCGCCAGCAGCGACCGGGACAGGGGCGGTCACGAGCAGTACTTC.

The V and J genes are TRBV28 and TRBJ1-2, with D unresolved. With 7 bases removed from V and 11 bases from J, the gap between germline ends came to 23 bases. The CDR3 runs to 14 residues. The V gene's germline CDR1 is MDHEN and CDR2 SYDVKM. DNA for the CDR3: TGTGCCAGCACCCCGAGCCTCGGCTCTATGGGGTACACCTTC. It codes for CASTPSLGSMGYTF.

This chain joins TRBV7-2 and TRBJ2-1; TRBD1 aligns across 10 bases. The V gene end was trimmed by 5 bases and the J gene end by 8 bases; junction bases not matched to a gene: 3. The germline V gene encodes CDR1 SGHTA and CDR2 FQGNSA. The CDR3 extends over 13 amino acids. CDR3 amino acids: CASSRQGADEQFF. In DNA, the CDR3 is TGTGCCAGCAGCAGACAGGGGGCCGATGAGCAGTTCTTC.

Comment on this clone: A read error may account for a junction end that differs from germline. The chain links TRBV7-7 to TRBJ2-5, with TRBD2 matching 7 bases. Germline V lookup: CDR1 SSHAT, CDR2 FNYEAQ (reference sequence). The CDR3 loop spans 15 amino acids. The DNA of the CDR3 is TGTGCTAGCAGCTCAAGAGCGGGGCCCCAAGAGACCCAGTACTTC. Protein product: CASSSRAGPQETQYF.

This chain links TRBV6-1 with TRBJ2-7; TRBD1 aligns across 8 bases. Trimming took 6 bases from V and 2 from J; bases not matched to a gene: 6. This CDR3 is 14 amino acids long. Per germline, CDR1 MNHNS and CDR2 SASEGT. CDR3 region: CASSGDRRTYEQYF. The CDR3 region has the DNA TGTGCCAGCAGCGGGGACAGGCGCACCTACGAGCAGTACTTC.

The rearrangement links TRBV4-1 to TRBJ2-5; D remains unclear. The V end lost 4 bases, the J end lost 5 bases, and 20 bases lay between the germline ends. The V gene's germline CDR1 is MGHRA and CDR2 YSYEKL. The CDR3 loop spans 16 amino acids. This CDR3 is CASSPIRWGNFETQYF. The CDR3 nucleotides read TGCGCCAGCAGCCCGATCAGGTGGGGAAATTTTGAGACCCAGTACTTC.

Comment on this clone: Other DNA variants within this sample encode the same CDR3. This rearrangement joins TRBV6-1 to TRBJ1-3; D is undetermined. Looked up from germline, CDR1 is MNHNS and CDR2 is SASEGT. Trimming removed 3 bases from V and 0 bases from J, with 6 bases in between. This CDR3 is built from 14 residues. DNA of the CDR3: TGTGCCAGCAGTGACAGGCCCTCTGGAAACACCATATATTTT. Amino acids: CASSDRPSGNTIYF.

The rearrangement uses TRBV10-3 and TRBJ2-6, with 11 nucleotides matching TRBD2. The junction had 4 bases not matched to a gene; V was cut back by 3 bases and J by 3 bases. CDR3 size: 17 residues. In germline, CDR1 is ENHRY, CDR2 SYGVKD. The CDR3 spells CAISESSGGLGANVLTF. CDR3 nucleotide sequence: TGTGCCATCAGTGAATCTAGCGGGGGGCTTGGGGCCAACGTCCTGACTTTC.

J is TRBJ1-5 and V is TRBV15; D is ambiguous. The CDR3 length is 12 residues. V was pared by 3 bases and J by 3 bases, with 3 bases between. CDR1 and CDR2 (germline): LNHNV, YYDKDF (reference sequence). CDR3 residues: CATSRHNQPQHF. The CDR3 nucleotides are TGTGCCACCAGCAGGCACAATCAGCCCCAGCATTTT.

This clone appeared a few times. This chain uses TRBV4-3 with TRBJ2-3, with a tentative D call TRBD2 (6 bases). This CDR3 has 16 amino acids. The germline V and J ends were trimmed by 4 bases and 2 bases, with 16 bases remaining between them. Germline CDR1 is LGHNA and CDR2 is YSLEER. The CDR3 nucleotides read TGCGCCAGCAGCCCGTCAGCGGGCAGAAACACAGATACGCAGTATTTT. As protein: CASSPSAGRNTDTQYF.

In this sample, this clone turned up once. The chain links TRBV19 to TRBJ1-5; 7 positions agree with TRBD1. With 7 bases clipped from V and 4 bases from J, the junction kept 7 bases outside the gene matches. The CDR3 runs 14 residues. Germline lookup yields CDR1 LNHDA and CDR2 SQIVND (reference sequence). CDR3 region: CASKTQGGNQPQHF. The DNA for the CDR3 is TGTGCCAGTAAAACCCAGGGGGGGAATCAGCCCCAGCATTTT.

CDR3 DNA: TGTGCCAGCATCCCGAATAGGGACAGGGGAAACACCATATATTTT. This translates into CASIPNRDRGNTIYF. The chain is built from TRBV28 and TRBJ1-3, with 8 bases lining up with TRBD1. CDR3 size: 15 residues. CDR1 MDHEN and CDR2 SYDVKM come from the germline V gene. Losses at the gene ends were 7 bases for V and 4 bases for J; bases not matched to a gene: 9. Full variable domain (remainder filled in from reference TRBV28 and TRBJ1-3): DVKVTQSSRYLVKRTGEKVFLECVQDMDHENMFWYRQDPGLGLRLIYFSYDVKMKEKGDIPEGYSVSREKKERFSLILESASTNQTSMYLCASIPNRDRGNTIYFGEGSWLTVV.

As to this clone: The identical CDR3 is also encoded by other nucleotide sequences in the sample. V usage is TRBV6-5 and J usage is TRBJ2-7; D perhaps matches TRBD1 (5 bases). CDR3 length: 13 residues. V was trimmed by 4 bases and J by 2 bases, leaving 9 bases between them. The germline CDR1 and CDR2 sequences are MNHEY and SVGAGI. CDR3 loop: CASSSTGTYEQYF. The CDR3 bases are TGTGCCAGCAGTTCTACAGGAACCTACGAGCAGTACTTC.